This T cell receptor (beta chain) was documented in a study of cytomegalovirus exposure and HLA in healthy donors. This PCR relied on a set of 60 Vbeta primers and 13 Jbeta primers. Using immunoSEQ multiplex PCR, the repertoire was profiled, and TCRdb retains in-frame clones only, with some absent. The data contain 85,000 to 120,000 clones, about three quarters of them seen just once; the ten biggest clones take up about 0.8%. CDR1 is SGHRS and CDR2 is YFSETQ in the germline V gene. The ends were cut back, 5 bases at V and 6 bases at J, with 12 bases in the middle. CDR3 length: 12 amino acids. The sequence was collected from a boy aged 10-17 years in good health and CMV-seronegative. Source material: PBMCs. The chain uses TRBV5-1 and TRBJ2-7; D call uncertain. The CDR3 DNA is TGCGCCAGCAGAATTGTGGAGTCCGAGCAGTACTTC. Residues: CASRIVESEQYF.